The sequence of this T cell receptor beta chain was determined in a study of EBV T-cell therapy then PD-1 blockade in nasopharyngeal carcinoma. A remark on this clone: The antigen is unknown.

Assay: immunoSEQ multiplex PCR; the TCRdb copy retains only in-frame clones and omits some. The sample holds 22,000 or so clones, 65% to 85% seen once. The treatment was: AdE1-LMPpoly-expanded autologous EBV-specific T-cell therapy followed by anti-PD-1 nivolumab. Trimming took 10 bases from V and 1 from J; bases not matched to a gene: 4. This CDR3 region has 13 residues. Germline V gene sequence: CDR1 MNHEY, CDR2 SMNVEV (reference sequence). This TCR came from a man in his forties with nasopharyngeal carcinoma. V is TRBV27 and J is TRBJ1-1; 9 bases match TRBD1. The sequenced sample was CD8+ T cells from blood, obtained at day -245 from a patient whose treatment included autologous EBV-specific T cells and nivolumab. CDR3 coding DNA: TGTGCCACCCGACAGGGGGGGAACACTGAAGCTTTCTTT. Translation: CATRQGGNTEAFF.